What follows is one TCR beta chain and its context. Those who participated ranged in age from 18 to 89 years and resided in approximately 23 US areas. Participant-reported clinical history was the basis for cohort assignment. The data are from a study of blood T cell repertoires in COVID-19. Study-level information: The samples span acute and convalescent COVID-19 from the United States, Italy and Spain. T cells, B-cell-depleted T cells, or PBMCs provided the cDNA or gDNA that served as material.

Produced via immunoSEQ multiplex PCR; TCRdb's table is partial and in-frame only. The sample holds 250,000 to 350,000 clones, 87% seen once. The clonotype comes from a woman between 40 and 50 years old who had recovered from COVID-19. The sample taken for sequencing was PBMCs or T cells enriched from blood (not recorded which).

DNA of the CDR3: TGTGCCAGCAGTTACTCGGCGGAGGAAGGTCAGCCCCAGCATTTT. It specifies CASSYSAEEGQPQHF. The chain couples TRBV6-5 to TRBJ1-5, with D unresolved. Trimming stripped 0 bases from V and 6 bases from J, with 12 bases between. Per the germline V gene, CDR1 is MNHEY and CDR2 is SVGAGI. The CDR3 length is 15 residues.